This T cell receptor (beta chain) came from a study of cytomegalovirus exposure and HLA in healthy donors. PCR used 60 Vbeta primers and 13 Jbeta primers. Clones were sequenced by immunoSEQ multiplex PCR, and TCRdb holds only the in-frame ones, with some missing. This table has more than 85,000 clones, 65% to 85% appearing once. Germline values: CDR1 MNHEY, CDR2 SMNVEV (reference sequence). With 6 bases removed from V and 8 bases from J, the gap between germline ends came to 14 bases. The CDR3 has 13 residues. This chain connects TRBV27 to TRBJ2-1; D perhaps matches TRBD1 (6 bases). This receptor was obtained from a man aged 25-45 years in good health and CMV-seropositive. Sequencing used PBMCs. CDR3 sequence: CASRQGLRHEQFF. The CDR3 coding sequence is TGTGCCAGCAGGCAGGGGTTGCGCCATGAGCAGTTCTTC.